This T cell receptor (beta chain) stems from a study of response to subunit inactivated influenza vaccine. Comment on this clonotype: Its target is not known.

Study observations and caveats: There was a suggestion from the authors that each seasonal influenza vaccination recruits few new T cells.

TCRdb re-called the RT-PCR reads through MiXCR, storing one row per CDR3 protein. In the table there are some 500,000 distinct CDR3 sequences, around 25% of which are singletons. The sample consisted of CD4+ T cells sorted from PBMCs, taken roughly 5 days after vaccination. The receptor was derived from a man in his forties or fifties who received an inactivated influenza vaccine.

CDR3 loop: CASSQGTFYEQYF. DNA of the CDR3: TGTGCCAGCAGCCAGGGGACATTCTACGAGCAGTACTTC. The rearrangement links TRBV7-9 to TRBJ2-7, with a tentative D call TRBD1 (6 bases). CDR1 SEHNR and CDR2 FQNEAQ come from the germline V gene (reference sequence). This CDR3 region has 13 residues. With 5 bases removed from V and 3 bases from J, the gap between germline ends came to 11 bases.